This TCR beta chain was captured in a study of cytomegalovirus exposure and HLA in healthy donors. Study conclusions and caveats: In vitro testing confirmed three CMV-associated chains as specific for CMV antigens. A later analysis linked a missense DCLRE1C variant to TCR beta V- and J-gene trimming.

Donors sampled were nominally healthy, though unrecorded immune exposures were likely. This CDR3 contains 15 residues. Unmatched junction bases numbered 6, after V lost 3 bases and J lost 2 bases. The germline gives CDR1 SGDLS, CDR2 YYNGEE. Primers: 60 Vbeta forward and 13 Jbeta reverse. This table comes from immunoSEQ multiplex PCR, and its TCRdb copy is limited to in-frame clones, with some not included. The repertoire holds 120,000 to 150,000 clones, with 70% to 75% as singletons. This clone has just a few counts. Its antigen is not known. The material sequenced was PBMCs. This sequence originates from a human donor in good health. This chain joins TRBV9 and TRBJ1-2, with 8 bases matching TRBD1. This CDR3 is CASSAMGTGNYGYTF. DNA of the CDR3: TGTGCCAGCAGCGCGATGGGGACAGGAAACTATGGCTACACCTTC.